The 8 T cell receptor beta chains below were found in one sample sequenced in a study of Tregs in tolerant kidney transplant recipients. Related graft donors supplied nonmyeloablative bone marrow transplants, and mixed chimerism was transient. Repertoires were generated with immunoSEQ multiplex PCR, while TCRdb's copy carries only in-frame clones and drops some. This table holds about 23,000 clones. The sample in question was CD4+ T cells from blood (PBMCs), obtained 6 months after the transplant. The receptors originated from a human patient who received a combined kidney and bone marrow transplant. Part of the T cells may come from the graft donor.

Comment on this clone: The CDR3 end lies 3 residues beyond the end of the read and is filled in from the germline J gene. The V call is TRBV19, the J call TRBJ2-2; 7 bases are shared with TRBD2. V was pared by 7 bases and J by 2 bases, with 4 bases of the junction left unmatched. The CDR3 covers 14 residues. Germline values: CDR1 LNHDA, CDR2 SQIVND (reference sequence). Incomplete CDR3 DNA: TGTGCCAGTACCCTAGCGGTTAACACCGGGGAG. This codes for CASTLAVNTGE. The whole CDR3 protein is CASTLAVNTGELFF.

As concerns this clone: Read sequence stops 3 residues before the CDR3 end, and the germline J gene provides the missing end. V is TRBV24-1 and J is TRBJ2-7; D not certain. Trimming cost V 4 bases and J 3 bases, with 15 bases left between them. From germline, CDR1 is KGHDR and CDR2 SFDVKD. CDR3 length: 15 residues. The part of the CDR3 DNA that was read is TGTGCCACCAGTGAACGACCCCCTAAGGGCTACGAG. Encoded protein: CATSERPPKGYE. Given in full, the CDR3 is CATSERPPKGYEQYF.

About this clone: The read terminates 3 residues ahead of where the CDR3 ends, so the germline J gene completes it. The chain joins TRBV19 to TRBJ2-2; 9 bases align to TRBD1. Per germline, CDR1 LNHDA and CDR2 SQIVND (reference sequence). V was clipped by 5 bases and J by 7 bases; unmatched bases: 11. The CDR3 covers 16 residues. The part of the CDR3 DNA that was read is TGTGCCAGTAGTCCCCGGACAGGGGTCGGTGGCGGGGAG. It yields the protein CASSPRTGVGGGE. The whole CDR3 protein is CASSPRTGVGGGELFF.

As regards this clone: The read ends 3 residues early relative to the CDR3; the germline J gene fills the gap. The V gene is TRBV6-4, the J gene TRBJ1-1; D uncertain. Germline CDR1 MRHNA, CDR2 SNTAGT. This CDR3 is 13 amino acids long. Trimming pared 2 bases from V and 5 bases from J, leaving 9 bases between. This chain's CDR3 is CASSDIPGTEAFF. Incomplete CDR3 DNA: TGTGCCAGCAGTGACATTCCGGGGACTGAA.

CDR3: CASSPSSIIHEQFF. CDR3 bases read: TGTGCCAGCAGCCCCTCTAGCATAATCCATGAG. This chain links TRBV6-2 or TRBV6-3 with TRBJ2-1; D may be TRBD2 (5 bases). Read coverage stops 3 residues before the CDR3 terminus; the germline J gene supplies the remainder. The CDR3 extends over 14 amino acids. V was clipped by 6 bases and J by 8 bases, with 17 bases between them. CDR1 MNHEY and CDR2 SVGEGT come from the germline V gene.

Worth noting for this clone: Read sequence stops 3 residues before the CDR3 end, and the germline J gene provides the missing end. This chain joins TRBV19 and TRBJ2-1; no clear D. Per germline, CDR1 LNHDA and CDR2 SQIVND (reference sequence). V lost 2 bases, J lost 0 bases, and 8 bases lay in between. CDR3 length equals 15 residues. The CDR3 loop is CASSIPAVSYNEQFF. CDR3 DNA (partial): TGTGCCAGTAGTATACCTGCGGTCTCCTACAATGAG. The full variable domain, in which reference TRBV19 and TRBJ2-1 provide the parts outside the CDR3, is DGGITQSPKYLFRKEGQNVTLSCEQNLNHDAMYWYRQDPGQGLRLIYYSQIVNDFQKGDIAEGYSVSREKKESFPLTVTSAQKNPTAFYLCASSIPAVSYNEQFFGPGTRLTVL.

The CDR3 DNA, read in part, is TGTGCCAGCAGTGCTAGCGGGCCAGATACG. Encoded protein: CASSASGPDT. The full-length CDR3 reads as CASSASGPDTQYF. The chain carries TRBV6-4 and TRBJ2-3; 8 nucleotides align to TRBD2. The DNA ends 3 residues before the CDR3 does, and the rest of the CDR3 is filled in from the germline J gene. The CDR3 loop spans 13 amino acids. J lost 4 bases, V lost 4 bases, and 1 base had no gene match. Germline CDR1 MRHNA, CDR2 SNTAGT.

Concerning this clone itself: Coverage ceases 3 residues before the CDR3 finishes, and the germline J gene fills in the end. The rearrangement uses TRBV20-1 and TRBJ2-2; D call uncertain. Trimming removed 6 bases from V and 1 base from J, with 9 bases in between. The CDR3 loop spans 13 amino acids. From germline, CDR1 is DFQATT and CDR2 SNEGSKA (reference sequence). CDR3 bases read: TGCAGTGCAGGGCGAGGGAACACCGGGGAG. This encodes CSAGRGNTGE. The full CDR3 reads CSAGRGNTGELFF.